Listed below are T cell receptor beta chains from one sample, sequenced in a study of regulatory T cells in long-lasting Graves disease. Each CDR3 protein gets one entry after TCRdb re-called the multiplex PCR reads with MiXCR. The sample holds some 500,000 distinct CDR3 sequences, 15% to 20% seen once. The same data also contributed to another study, on T cells in Graves' hyperthyroidism and ophthalmopathy.

The sequencing here drew on peripheral blood mononuclear cells (PBMCs), taken at new diagnosis, from a patient treated with antithyroid drugs. The receptors come from a middle-aged woman with Graves disease. Both conserved end residues are part of each CDR3. A D gene is named only where the DNA matches it firmly. The size entry is marked missing in some rows and otherwise reads once, few, many or a size class.

CDR3 length,D gene,clone size,V gene,J gene,CDR3 DNA,CDR3 protein
14,TRBD1,few,TRBV9,TRBJ1-1,TGTGCCAACCCGGACAGGGTTGAGAACACTGAAGCTTTCTTT,CANPDRVENTEAFF
14,-,few,TRBV12-3/TRBV12-4,TRBJ1-3,TGTGCCAGCAGTTTCAGGGTAGGAGGAAACACCATATATTTT,CASSFRVGGNTIYF
15,TRBD2,-,TRBV5-8,TRBJ2-5,TGTGCCAGCAGGCTCCCGGGACTAGCGTGGGAGACCCAGTACTTC,CASRLPGLAWETQYF
16,TRBD1,few,TRBV4-2,TRBJ1-1,TGTGCCAGCAGCCAGGGGACAGGCCTTGTGAACACTGAAGCTTTCTTT,CASSQGTGLVNTEAFF
15,-,many,TRBV28,TRBJ2-3,TGTGCCAGCAGTTTAGCCAGGGATGAAACCGATACGCAGTATTTT,CASSLARDETDTQYF
13,-,-,TRBV4-1,TRBJ2-5,TGCGCCAGCAGCCAAACCAACGGCGAGACCCAGTACTTC,CASSQTNGETQYF
15,-,few,TRBV6-5,TRBJ2-7,TGTGCCAGCAGTTCCCCAGCAAACATTAAGTACGAGCAGTACTTC,CASSSPANIKYEQYF
13,-,-,TRBV6-2/TRBV6-3,TRBJ1-2,TGTGCCAGCAGATCCTCAGGGGCCTATGGCTACACCTTC,CASRSSGAYGYTF
15,-,-,TRBV2,TRBJ1-4,TGTGCCAGCAGCTTACTTGACAGCCTTAATGAAAAACTGTTTTTT,CASSLLDSLNEKLFF
16,TRBD1,-,TRBV18,TRBJ2-1,TGTGCCAGCTCACCACAGGAAGGGGGCGTTTTCAATAAGCAGTTCTTC,CASSPQEGGVFNKQFF
17,TRBD2,few,TRBV6-2/TRBV6-3,TRBJ2-3,TGTGCCAGCAGTTACTCAGCCGCGGGGGTCAGCACAGATACGCAGTATTTT,CASSYSAAGVSTDTQYF
15,-,few,TRBV9,TRBJ1-5,TGTGCCAGCAGCGTTGATCAAAGCCAGAATCAGCCCCAGCATTTT,CASSVDQSQNQPQHF
13,-,few,TRBV6-1,TRBJ1-5,TGTGCCAGCAGTACAGGGCGGTATCAGCCCCAGCATTTT,CASSTGRYQPQHF
14,-,many,TRBV5-1,TRBJ1-1,TGCGCCAGCAGTTGGCAGGACATGAACACTGAAGCTTTCTTT,CASSWQDMNTEAFF